The clone carrying this T cell receptor beta chain was found a few times. CDR1 is SGHTA, CDR2 FQGNSA, per germline. V lost 2 bases to trimming and J lost 4 bases, with 12 bases between them. The CDR3 is made up of 15 amino acids. Only in-frame clones appear in the TCRdb table, and some are missing; sequencing was by immunoSEQ multiplex PCR. The sample lists about 200,000 clones, around 80% occurring once. The data originate from a study of blood T cell repertoires in COVID-19. On the study more broadly: Samples came from the United States, Italy and Spain, spanning acute and convalescent COVID-19. The cDNA or gDNA used as material had been derived from T cells, B-cell-depleted T cells, or PBMCs.

The rearrangement joins TRBV7-2 to TRBJ1-5, with D unclear. The sample consisted of peripheral blood. This sequence originates from an elderly woman with active or convalescent COVID-19. CDR3 DNA sequence: TGTGCCAGCAGCTTATCGCACAGTGAGAATCAGCCCCAGCATTTT. Translating gives CASSLSHSENQPQHF.